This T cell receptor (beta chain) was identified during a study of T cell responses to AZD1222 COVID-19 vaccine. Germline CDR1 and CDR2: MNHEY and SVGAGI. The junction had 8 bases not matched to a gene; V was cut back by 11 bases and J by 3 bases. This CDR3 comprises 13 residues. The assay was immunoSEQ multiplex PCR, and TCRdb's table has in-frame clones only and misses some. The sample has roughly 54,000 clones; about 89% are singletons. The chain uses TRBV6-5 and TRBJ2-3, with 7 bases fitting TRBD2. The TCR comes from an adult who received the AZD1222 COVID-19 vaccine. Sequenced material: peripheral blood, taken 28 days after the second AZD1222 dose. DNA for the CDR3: TGTGCCGCTGCAGGGCGGGGGACAGATACGCAGTATTTT. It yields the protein CAAAGRGTDTQYF.